The entry below gives a single TCR beta chain sequence along with its context. Its cognate antigen is unknown. This sample was taken from a study of beta chain features in type 1 diabetes. Overall study findings and caveats: The study found moderately but significantly shorter TCRB CDR3s in all four CD4+ subsets of Type 1 diabetes patients.

Expressed TCRB transcripts were sequenced, since all the RNA that had been isolated was reverse transcribed. The assay was immunoSEQ multiplex PCR, and TCRdb's table has in-frame clones only and misses some. The repertoire has almost 350,000 clones, around 7.6% of them found once; the top ten carry around 0.44%. This CDR3 is 12 amino acids long. V was shortened by 5 bases and J by 8 bases, with 12 bases between the two germline ends. Germline V lookup: CDR1 SEHNR, CDR2 FQNEAQ (reference sequence). This receptor was identified in a young woman in good health. The V call is TRBV7-9, the J call TRBJ1-1; D perhaps matches TRBD1 (6 bases). Sequenced sample: central memory CD4+ T cells from blood. CDR3 loop: CASSLSGGEAFF. The DNA for the CDR3 is TGTGCCAGCAGCCTGAGCGGGGGCGAAGCTTTCTTT.